The 30 T cell receptor beta chains in this list originate from one sample, sequenced in a study of human T cells and chemical hapten exposure. Time point given: patch test 1, 2 weeks after DPC sensitization. Treatment reported: therapeutic diphenylcyclopropenone sensitization with weekly scalp DPC. TCRdb itself ran the RACE reads through MiXCR, one entry per CDR3 protein. This table holds some 94,000 distinct CDR3 sequences, around an eighth found once. The material sequenced was whole blood, taken in connection with sensitization to the hapten diphenylcyclopropenone (DPC). The receptors here all came from a woman aged 40 to 55 with alopecia areata. Some clones in this sample may be carry-over from other donors' samples.

The table lists this clonotype with a few counts. The gene calls are TRBV10-3 and TRBJ1-1; 8 nucleotides match TRBD1. Unmatched junction bases numbered 13, after V lost 6 bases and J lost 1 base. This CDR3 region has 17 residues. The germline V gene has CDR1 ENHRY and CDR2 SYGVKD. CDR3: CAIRDEGQASPNTEAFF. The CDR3 DNA sequence: TGTGCCATCAGGGACGAGGGACAGGCCTCCCCGAACACTGAAGCTTTCTTT.

This clonotype has more than one count but fewer than ten. The chain links TRBV28 to TRBJ2-3, with 10 bases identical to TRBD2. CDR3 length equals 14 residues. Germline loops: CDR1 MDHEN, CDR2 SYDVKM. Trimming removed 8 bases from V and 7 bases from J; junction bases left unmatched: 9. The CDR3 nucleotides are TGTGCCAGCTCGCTAGCGGGAGTTGTAAATACGCAGTATTTT. Encoded protein: CASSLAGVVNTQYF.

The chain has TRBV28 and TRBJ1-5; no definite D call. CDR1 and CDR2 (germline): MDHEN, SYDVKM. Between the trimmed V and J ends, which lost 6 bases and 0 bases, there was a span of 21 bases. CDR3 length equals 18 residues. CDR3 amino acids: CASRLVGGRRYSNQPQHF. The CDR3 DNA reads TGTGCCAGCAGGCTCGTAGGAGGGCGGCGATATAGCAATCAGCCCCAGCATTTT.

The V gene is TRBV5-5, the J gene TRBJ2-1; unclear D gene. In germline, CDR1 is SGHKS, CDR2 YYEKEE (reference sequence). Trimming shortened V by 3 bases and J by 6 bases, and 4 bases separated the two germline ends. This CDR3 has 11 amino acids. The CDR3 bases are TGTGCCAGCAGCTACCTCAATGAGCAGTTCTTC. Translation gives CASSYLNEQFF.

The J gene is TRBJ2-1, the V gene TRBV5-8; D is undetermined. Germline V CDR1 and CDR2: SGHTS, YDEGEE. The V end lost 0 bases, the J end lost 4 bases, and 23 bases lay between the germline ends. The CDR3 has 19 amino acids. The CDR3: CASSLEIIMSPEEYNEQFF. The CDR3, as DNA: TGTGCCAGCAGCTTGGAGATTATTATGAGCCCAGAAGAATACAATGAGCAGTTCTTC.

This clonotype was counted a few times. This chain uses TRBV12-3 or TRBV12-4 with TRBJ1-2; no firm D call. CDR3 length: 13 amino acids. With 2 bases removed from V and 12 bases from J, the gap between germline ends came to 16 bases. The CDR3 region has the DNA TGTGCCAGCAGTTTAAGAGGGATCGAATCTGACACCTTC. The encoded protein is CASSLRGIESDTF.

The chain joins TRBV27 to TRBJ2-3; tentatively, D is TRBD2 (6 bases). V was pared by 6 bases and J by 10 bases, with 14 bases between. Germline V gene sequence: CDR1 MNHEY, CDR2 SMNVEV (reference sequence). The CDR3 runs 12 residues. CDR3 DNA sequence: TGTGCCAGCAGGGCGGAGGGGAATCCGCAGTATTTT. It specifies CASRAEGNPQYF.

The sample holds a few counts of this clonotype. The chain recombines TRBV4-2 with TRBJ2-7; no clear D gene. Germline CDR1 reads LGHNA; CDR2 reads YNFKEQ. The CDR3 covers 13 residues. Trimming cost V 1 base and J 5 bases, with 9 bases left between them. CDR3 bases: TGTGCCAGCAGCCAAGGTCTACTCCACGAGCAGTACTTC. This translates into CASSQGLLHEQYF.

The rearrangement uses TRBV3-1 and TRBJ2-1, with 12 bases fitting TRBD2. Germline lookup yields CDR1 LGHDT and CDR2 YNNKEL (reference sequence). This CDR3 contains 16 residues. After removal of 2 bases from V and 4 bases from J, the junction contained 3 bases not matched to a gene. DNA for the CDR3: TGTGCCAGCAGCCAAACCGGGACTAGCGGGTACAATGAGCAGTTCTTC. It encodes CASSQTGTSGYNEQFF.

In its sample, this clonotype was seen a few times. The V gene is TRBV29-1, the J gene TRBJ2-7; 7 nucleotides align to TRBD1. Germline trimming cut 3 bases from V and 5 bases from J; bases unmatched to any gene: 7. The length of the CDR3 is 13 residues. CDR1 is SQVTM, CDR2 ANQGSEA, per germline. The DNA for the CDR3 is TGCAGCGTTGAGGGACAGAGTCCGGACGAGCAGTACTTC. It yields the protein CSVEGQSPDEQYF.

This CDR3 reads CASSYSFGQATSYEQYF. CDR3 sequence (DNA): TGTGCCAGCAGTTACTCGTTCGGACAGGCAACCTCCTACGAGCAGTACTTC. The chain carries TRBV6-2 or TRBV6-3 and TRBJ2-7; 7 nucleotides align to TRBD1. The germline V gene has CDR1 MNHEY and CDR2 SVGEGT. The CDR3 covers 17 residues. V gave up 0 bases and J gave up 0 bases; unmatched junction bases: 8.

The chain links TRBV7-9 to TRBJ1-4; no reliable D call. Deletions cut 6 bases from V and 5 bases from J, with 13 bases between. This CDR3 comprises 14 residues. Germline-derived CDR1 and CDR2 are SEHNR and FQNEAQ (reference sequence). CDR3 DNA: TGTGCCAGCAGGTCACCGGGTAAAAATGAAAAACTGTTTTTT. Protein sequence: CASRSPGKNEKLFF.

The genes are TRBV18 and TRBJ1-1; no clear D. Trimming took 3 bases from V and 1 from J, leaving 9 bases between them. This CDR3 is 14 amino acids long. CDR1 and CDR2 (germline): KGHSH, LQKENI. The CDR3 region is CASSPDLANTEAFF. The CDR3, as DNA: TGTGCCAGCTCACCGGACTTGGCGAACACTGAAGCTTTCTTT.

V and J are TRBV9 and TRBJ1-2, with unresolved D. Deletions cut 0 bases from V and 8 bases from J, with 17 bases between. The length of the CDR3 is 15 residues. Looked up from germline, CDR1 is SGDLS and CDR2 is YYNGEE. CDR3 sequence reads: CASSVDGWSSEGYTF. The CDR3 DNA sequence: TGTGCCAGCAGCGTAGATGGGTGGAGCAGTGAGGGCTACACCTTC.

V and J are TRBV6-6 and TRBJ2-7, with D perhaps TRBD1 or TRBD2 (5 bases each). There are 15 residues in the CDR3. CDR1 is MNHNY, CDR2 SVGAGI, per germline (reference sequence). V was shortened by 5 bases and J by 4 bases, with 18 bases between the two germline ends. As DNA, the CDR3 is TGTGCCAGCAGTAGCCCGGGGACCGGGTTATACGAGCAGTACTTC. It is translated as CASSSPGTGLYEQYF.

This clonotype has only a few counts. The rearrangement links TRBV3-1 to TRBJ2-7; 13 bases map to TRBD2. V shed 1 base and J 12 bases; nucleotides not matched to a gene: 6. The germline CDR1 and CDR2 sequences are LGHDT and YNNKEL (reference sequence). The CDR3 has 14 amino acids. This CDR3 reads CASSQGTSGSLLYF. The DNA of the CDR3 is TGTGCCAGCAGCCAAGGGACTAGCGGGAGTCTGCTGTACTTC.

A few counts support this clonotype. V usage is TRBV29-1 and J usage is TRBJ2-1; D may correspond to TRBD1 or TRBD2 (5 bases each). Trimming cost V 6 bases and J 9 bases, with 21 bases left between them. The CDR3 consists of 14 residues. The germline V gene encodes CDR1 SQVTM and CDR2 ANQGSEA. Here the CDR3 DNA reads TGCAGCGTCGGGGCCGGGAATATTGCCCTTGAGCAGTTCTTC. Translation: CSVGAGNIALEQFF.

This clonotype was seen many times. The J gene is TRBJ2-3, the V gene TRBV29-1, with unresolved D. The CDR3 is made up of 11 amino acids. V dropped 7 bases and J dropped 7 bases, with 12 bases sitting between them. In germline, CDR1 is SQVTM, CDR2 ANQGSEA. The CDR3, as DNA: TGCAGCGCTGCCACTGCTAATACGCAGTATTTT. It is translated as CSAATANTQYF.

The chain uses TRBV12-3 or TRBV12-4 and TRBJ1-2; TRBD1 matches 7 bases. V gave up 0 bases and J gave up 8 bases; unmatched junction bases: 9. The CDR3 has 15 amino acids. The CDR3 bases are TGTGCCAGCAGTTTAGCGGGGCGAGGGGGCGTAGGCTACACCTTC. This gives the protein CASSLAGRGGVGYTF.

The V gene is TRBV23-1, the J gene TRBJ2-5, with 9 bases fitting TRBD2. TRBV23-1 is assigned to the ORF class and has an uncertain function. The CDR3 loop spans 16 amino acids. Trimming cost V 8 bases and J 4 bases; bases outside gene matches: 14. CDR3 in amino acids: CASALKGLAGPETQYF. DNA of the CDR3: TGCGCCAGCGCTCTAAAGGGACTAGCCGGGCCAGAGACCCAGTACTTC.

This clonotype came up a few times. The chain couples TRBV6-2 or TRBV6-3 to TRBJ2-1; D possibly uses TRBD1 or TRBD2 (5 bases each). The CDR3 extends over 15 amino acids. The V gene's germline CDR1 is MNHEY and CDR2 SVGEGT. V gave up 3 bases and J gave up 8 bases, with 17 bases separating them. CDR3 sequence: CASSYRPTTGHEQFF. For the CDR3, the DNA is TGTGCCAGCAGTTATCGCCCCACGACGGGGCATGAGCAGTTCTTC.

This clonotype has only a few counts. This chain connects TRBV29-1 to TRBJ2-2; D gene unclear. There are 11 residues in the CDR3. The germline CDR1 and CDR2 sequences are SQVTM and ANQGSEA. With 7 bases removed from V and 2 bases from J, the gap between germline ends came to 5 bases. CDR3 DNA sequence: TGCAGCGCCACCAACACCGGGGAGCTGTTTTTT. Its protein product is CSATNTGELFF.

The chain links TRBV21-1 to TRBJ1-5; TRBD1 was called by the table and not checked on the DNA. TRBV21-1 is a recognized pseudogene. The CDR3 spans 15 residues. The CDR3 is CASSQGCLSNQPQHF. The DNA of the CDR3 is TGTGCCAGCAGCCAGGGGTGCCTCTCCAATCAGCCCCAGCATTTT.

This clonotype has more than one count but fewer than ten. The chain recombines TRBV6-2 or TRBV6-3 with TRBJ2-1; weak D call: TRBD1 (5 bases). This CDR3 is built from 15 residues. V was pared by 2 bases and J by 9 bases, with 17 bases between. Germline values: CDR1 MNHEY, CDR2 SVGEGT. CDR3: CASSYSLPGRSEQFF. CDR3 bases: TGTGCCAGCAGTTACAGCTTGCCAGGGCGGAGTGAGCAGTTCTTC.

This rearrangement joins TRBV7-9 to TRBJ2-2, with D uncertain. Trimming cost V 3 bases and J 0 bases, with 11 bases left between them. Germline V CDR1 and CDR2: SEHNR, FQNEAQ (reference sequence). CDR3 length: 16 amino acids. CDR3 region: CASSFPTEPNTGELFF. The CDR3 nucleotides read TGTGCCAGCAGCTTTCCTACTGAACCGAACACCGGGGAGCTGTTTTTT.

This clonotype was found many times. The chain carries TRBV23-1 and TRBJ1-1; D ambiguous. TRBV23-1 is known as an ORF, though its function is uncertain. Trimming cost V 0 bases and J 3 bases, with 11 bases left between them. The CDR3 is 15 residues long. CDR3: CASSQSFTEYTEAFF. Here the CDR3 DNA reads TGCGCCAGCAGTCAATCTTTCACAGAGTACACTGAAGCTTTCTTT.

Only a few counts were recorded for this clonotype. The rearrangement links TRBV5-1 to TRBJ2-3; D is perhaps TRBD2 (5 bases). V lost 2 bases, J lost 6 bases, and 19 bases lay in between. CDR3 length equals 16 residues. Germline V CDR1 and CDR2: SGHRS, YFSETQ. The CDR3, as DNA: TGCGCCAGCAGCTTTAGCGCTGCCGCGGGCCGGGATACGCAGTATTTT. It specifies CASSFSAAAGRDTQYF.

This clonotype was seen many times. The rearrangement joins TRBV7-8 to TRBJ2-7; D uncertain. The V gene lost 1 base and the J gene lost 0 bases, with 10 bases spanning the gap. The germline CDR1 and CDR2 sequences are SGHVS and FQNEAQ. There are 15 residues in the CDR3. CDR3 sequence: CASSLDFAVSYEQYF. The CDR3 nucleotides are TGTGCCAGCAGCTTAGACTTCGCAGTCTCCTACGAGCAGTACTTC.

This rearrangement joins TRBV21-1 to TRBJ1-2; TRBD1 was called by the table and not checked on the DNA. TRBV21-1 is given as a pseudogene. This CDR3 has 11 amino acids. CDR3 DNA: TGTGCCAGCAGCGAGGACAGGGGCGCTTCCTTC. As protein: CASSEDRGASF.

The CDR3 bases are TGTGCCAGCAGCCTACCCGGGCGGGGGGCAGGCGAGCAGTACTTC. This sequence encodes CASSLPGRGAGEQYF. The J gene is TRBJ2-7, the V gene TRBV28; 8 nucleotides align to TRBD2. The ends lost 6 bases at V and 6 bases at J; junction bases unmatched: 13. The CDR3 runs to 15 residues. CDR1 is MDHEN, CDR2 SYDVKM, per germline.